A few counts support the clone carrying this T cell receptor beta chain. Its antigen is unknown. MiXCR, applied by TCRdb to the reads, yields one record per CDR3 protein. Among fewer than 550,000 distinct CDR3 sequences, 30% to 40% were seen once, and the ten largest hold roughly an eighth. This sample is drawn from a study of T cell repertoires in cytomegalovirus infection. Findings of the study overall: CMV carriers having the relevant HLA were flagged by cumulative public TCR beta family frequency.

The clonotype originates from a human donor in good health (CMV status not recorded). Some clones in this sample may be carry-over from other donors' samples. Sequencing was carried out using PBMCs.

This CDR3 is CASSTTGTVSNQPQHF. The CDR3 DNA follows: TGTGCCAGCAGCACGACAGGGACAGTGAGCAATCAGCCCCAGCATTTT. The chain has TRBV5-5 and TRBJ1-5, with 7 bases matching TRBD1. Germline values: CDR1 SGHKS, CDR2 YYEKEE (reference sequence). J was trimmed by 1 base and V by 4 bases; bases with no gene match: 8. CDR3 length: 16 residues.